The source of this T cell receptor beta chain is a study of cytomegalovirus exposure and HLA in healthy donors. Regarding the study as a whole: Cytomegalovirus status was reportedly diagnosed by the classifier with high specificity and sensitivity. Altogether, 150 to 200 TCR beta chains were recorded as cytomegalovirus-associated. Reported findings show TCR beta sequences accurately forecast HLA-A and HLA-B alleles in most subjects.

As to this clone: What it recognizes is unknown.

The study sampled nominally healthy donors, though unrecorded immune exposures were likely. PCR employed 60 Vbeta and 13 Jbeta primers. Repertoires were generated with immunoSEQ multiplex PCR, while TCRdb's copy carries only in-frame clones and drops some. The table lists over 80,000 clones, around 73% of them singletons. Sequenced input: PBMCs. This TCR was recovered from a man in his forties or fifties in good health and CMV-seronegative.

In DNA form, the CDR3 reads TGCAGTGCTAGTATGACAGATGGCTACACCTTC. It is translated as CSASMTDGYTF. V is TRBV20-1 and J is TRBJ1-2; D may be TRBD1 (5 bases). V was pared by 3 bases and J by 6 bases, with 8 bases between. The germline gives CDR1 DFQATT, CDR2 SNEGSKA (reference sequence). The CDR3 sequence is 11 residues long.